This T cell receptor (beta chain) emerged from a study of beta chain features in type 1 diabetes. About the study: Examination of sorted cells across all samples involved around 110 million cells.

The study's findings and limits: Within each of all four CD4+ subsets, Type 1 diabetes patients had TCRB CDR3s that were moderately but significantly shorter.

Losses at the gene ends were 4 bases for V and 1 base for J; bases not matched to a gene: 6. Germline CDR1 is LGHNA and CDR2 is YSLEER. This CDR3 contains 15 residues. CD4+ cells of the naive, central memory, regulatory and stem cell-like memory types were sorted via CD45RO/CCR7/CD25/CD127/CD95/CD27. In all sorted populations, purity surpassed 95%. This clone was observed a few times. Its target is unknown. The investigators reverse transcribed all of the isolated RNA, so they sequenced expressed TCRB transcripts. Measured with immunoSEQ multiplex PCR; TCRdb has only the in-frame clones, and not every one. The data contain around 130,000 clones, roughly 10% of them singletons.

The J gene is TRBJ2-7, the V gene TRBV4-3, with 8 bases identical to TRBD1. This sequence originates from a man younger than 40 with type 1 diabetes. The sample comprised central memory CD4+ T cells from blood. CDR3 residues: CASSPQDRASYEQYF. CDR3 nucleotides: TGCGCCAGCAGCCCCCAGGACAGGGCGTCCTACGAGCAGTACTTC.